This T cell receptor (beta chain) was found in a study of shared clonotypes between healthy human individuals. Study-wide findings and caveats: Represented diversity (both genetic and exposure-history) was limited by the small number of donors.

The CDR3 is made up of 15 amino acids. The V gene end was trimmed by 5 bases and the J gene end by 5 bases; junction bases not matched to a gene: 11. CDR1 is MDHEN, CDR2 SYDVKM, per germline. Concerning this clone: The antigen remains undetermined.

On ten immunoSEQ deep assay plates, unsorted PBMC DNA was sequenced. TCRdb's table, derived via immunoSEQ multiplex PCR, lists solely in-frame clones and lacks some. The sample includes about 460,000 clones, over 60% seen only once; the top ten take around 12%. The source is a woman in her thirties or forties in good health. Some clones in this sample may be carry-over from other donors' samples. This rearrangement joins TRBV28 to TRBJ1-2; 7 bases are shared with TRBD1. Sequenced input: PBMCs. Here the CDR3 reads CASSTGQRGLYGYTF. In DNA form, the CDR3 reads TGTGCCAGCAGTACTGGACAGAGGGGGCTATATGGCTACACCTTC.